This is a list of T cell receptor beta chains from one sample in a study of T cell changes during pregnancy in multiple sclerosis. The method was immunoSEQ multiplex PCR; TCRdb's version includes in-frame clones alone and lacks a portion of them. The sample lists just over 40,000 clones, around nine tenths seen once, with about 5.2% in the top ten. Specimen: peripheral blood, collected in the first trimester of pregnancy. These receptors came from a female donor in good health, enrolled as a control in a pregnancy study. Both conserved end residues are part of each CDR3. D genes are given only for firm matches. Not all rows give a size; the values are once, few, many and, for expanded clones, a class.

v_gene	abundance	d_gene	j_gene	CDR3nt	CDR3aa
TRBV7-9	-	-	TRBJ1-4	TGTGCCAGCACCAAATTACTAGCAAACTCAACTAATGAAAAACTGTTTTTT	CASTKLLANSTNEKLFF
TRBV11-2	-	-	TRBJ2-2	TGTGCCAGCAGCTTACGACTTCAGAACACCGGGGAGCTGTTTTTT	CASSLRLQNTGELFF
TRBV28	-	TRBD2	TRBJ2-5	TGTGCCAGCAGTTTATATTCTAGCGGGAGCGAGACCCAGTACTTC	CASSLYSSGSETQYF
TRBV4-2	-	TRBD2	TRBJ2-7	TGTGCCAGCAGCCAAGATCGCCGGACTAGGCGCCACGAGCAGTACTTC	CASSQDRRTRRHEQYF
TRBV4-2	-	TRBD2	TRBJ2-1	TGTGCCAGCAGCCAAATCACTAGCGGGGGGGAGAATGAGCAGTTCTTC	CASSQITSGGENEQFF
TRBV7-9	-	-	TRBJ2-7	TGTGCCAGCAGCTCCCGGACTACGGCAATTGGGGAGCAGTACTTC	CASSSRTTAIGEQYF
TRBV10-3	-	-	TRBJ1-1	TGTGCCATCAGTGCTAGGAACACCTTTCCTGAAGCTTTCTTT	CAISARNTFPEAFF
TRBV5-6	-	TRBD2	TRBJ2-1	TGTGCCAGCAGCTTGGAACTAGCGGGGGGGCGGGGGCAGTTCTTC	CASSLELAGGRGQFF
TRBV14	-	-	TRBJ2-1	TGTGCCAGCAGCCAAGTTCGCAGGGAAGGGCAGTTCTTC	CASSQVRREGQFF
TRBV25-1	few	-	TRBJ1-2	TGTGCCAGCACTCCACTGGGAGGAAAGGATGGCTACACCTTC	CASTPLGGKDGYTF
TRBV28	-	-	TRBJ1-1	TGTGCCAGCAGCCCAGAAAAGATTGAAGCTTTCTTT	CASSPEKIEAFF
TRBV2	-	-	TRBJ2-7	TGTGCCAGCAGTGAAGCTCGCAGGTCCCACGAGCAGTACTTC	CASSEARRSHEQYF
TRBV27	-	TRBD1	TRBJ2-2	TGTGCCACCAAGACAGGGACCTACAACACCGGGGAGCTGTTTTTT	CATKTGTYNTGELFF
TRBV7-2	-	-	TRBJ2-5	TGTGCCAGCAGCGTCAACAGGGTGGCCCAAGAGACCCAGTACTTC	CASSVNRVAQETQYF
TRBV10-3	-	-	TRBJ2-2	TGTGCCATCAGTGAGCGGGGAATAGGCTCCGGGGAGCTGTTTTTT	CAISERGIGSGELFF
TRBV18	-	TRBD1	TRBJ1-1	TGTGCCAGCTCACAGCCGACAGGGGCCAACACTGAAGCTTTCTTT	CASSQPTGANTEAFF
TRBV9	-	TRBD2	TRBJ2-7	TGTGCCAGCAGCGTAAGTTGGGGGGAGGGTTACGAGCAGTACTTC	CASSVSWGEGYEQYF
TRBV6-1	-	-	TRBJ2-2	TGTGCCAGCAAGGATTGGGCCGGCACCGGGGAGCTGTTTTTT	CASKDWAGTGELFF
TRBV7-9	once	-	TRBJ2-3	TGTGCCAGCAGCCCGCGAGTCGAGGGCGATATCATAGATACGCAGTATTTT	CASSPRVEGDIIDTQYF
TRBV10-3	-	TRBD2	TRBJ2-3	TGTGCCATCAGGGCGGGGGGGGGATTGGATACGCAGTATTTT	CAIRAGGGLDTQYF
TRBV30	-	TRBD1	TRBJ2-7	TGTGCCTGGAGCCCGGGACAGGGGGCGGGGGAGCAGTACTTC	CAWSPGQGAGEQYF
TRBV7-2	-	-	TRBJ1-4	TGTGCCAGCAGCTTAATTGGGTGGGAGAAGGCAACTAATGAAAAACTGTTTTTT	CASSLIGWEKATNEKLFF
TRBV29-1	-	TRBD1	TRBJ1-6	TGCAGCGGTCTACAGGGGATTCGGAATTCACCCCTCCACTTT	CSGLQGIRNSPLHF
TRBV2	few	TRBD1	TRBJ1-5	TGTGCCAGCAGTGAGTTCAGGGGGCTTAAGCAGCCCCAGCATTTT	CASSEFRGLKQPQHF
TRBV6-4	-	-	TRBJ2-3	TGTGCCAGCAGTGACGTTGGGGGCCGGCCAGATACGCAGTATTTT	CASSDVGGRPDTQYF
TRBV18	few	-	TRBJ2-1	TGTGCCAGCTCACCGGAGCGGTACAATGAGCAGTTCTTC	CASSPERYNEQFF
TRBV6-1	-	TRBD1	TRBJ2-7	TGTGCCAGCAGGGAGGACAGGGCCTACGAGCAGTACTTC	CASREDRAYEQYF
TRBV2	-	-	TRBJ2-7	TGTGCCAGCAGGGACTTCAGCTCCTACGAGCAGTACTTC	CASRDFSSYEQYF
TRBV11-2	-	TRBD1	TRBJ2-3	TGTGCCAGCAGCCTGGGACAGGGGGTCATGGATACGCAGTATTTT	CASSLGQGVMDTQYF
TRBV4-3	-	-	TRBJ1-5	TGCGCCAGCAGCCATCCTCTTGGAGACACGGAAGGAGGCAGCAATCAGCCCCAGCATTTT	CASSHPLGDTEGGSNQPQHF
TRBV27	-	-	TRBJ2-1	TGTGCCAGCAGTCCGGGAGCGGGCAAAAAGGACTACAATGAGCAGTTCTTC	CASSPGAGKKDYNEQFF
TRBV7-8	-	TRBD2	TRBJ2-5	TGTGCCAGCAGCTTCCAGGGGACTAGATCGCCTCAAGAGACCCAGTACTTC	CASSFQGTRSPQETQYF
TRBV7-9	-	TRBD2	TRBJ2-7	TGTGCCAGCACAGATGGGACTAGCGGGAGTTGGGGCTACGAGCAGTACTTC	CASTDGTSGSWGYEQYF
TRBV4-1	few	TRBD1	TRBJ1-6	TGCGCCAGCAGCCAGGGAACAGGGGGGAGGTCACCCCTCCACTTT	CASSQGTGGRSPLHF